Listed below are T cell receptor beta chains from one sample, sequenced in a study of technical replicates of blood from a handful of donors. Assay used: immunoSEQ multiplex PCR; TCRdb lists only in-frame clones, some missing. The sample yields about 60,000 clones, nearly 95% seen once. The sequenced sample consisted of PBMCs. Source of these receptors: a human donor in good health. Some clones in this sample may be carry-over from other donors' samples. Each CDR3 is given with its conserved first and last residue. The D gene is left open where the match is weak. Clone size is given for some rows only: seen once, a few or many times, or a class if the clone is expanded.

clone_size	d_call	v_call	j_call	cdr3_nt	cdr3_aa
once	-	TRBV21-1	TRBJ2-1	TGTGCCAGCAGCAAAGAGGGGACAGGGGGCTACAATGAGCAGTTCTTC	CASSKEGTGGYNEQFF
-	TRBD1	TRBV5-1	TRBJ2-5	TGCGCCAGCAGCTCGGAAGGGACAGGGGTTTGGGAGACCCAGTACTTC	CASSSEGTGVWETQYF
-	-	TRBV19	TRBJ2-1	TGTGCTAGTGAGGAGGGGCGGGACTCCTACAATGAGCAGTTCTTC	CASEEGRDSYNEQFF
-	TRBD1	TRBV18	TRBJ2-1	TGTGCCAGCTCACCATTGGTTAGGGGGCTGCTGGCCTACAATGAGCAGTTCTTC	CASSPLVRGLLAYNEQFF
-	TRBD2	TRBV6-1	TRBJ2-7	TGTGCCAGCAGTTTGTGGGAGGGCCTCGAGCAGTACTTC	CASSLWEGLEQYF
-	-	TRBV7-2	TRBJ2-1	TGTGCCAGCAGCGTACCAACCAGCAATGAGCAGTTCTTC	CASSVPTSNEQFF
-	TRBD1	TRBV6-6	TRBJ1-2	TGTGCCAGCAGTCCGGGGACAGCTAACTATGGCTACACCTTC	CASSPGTANYGYTF
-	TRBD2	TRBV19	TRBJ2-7	TGTGCCAGTAGTAGAACTAGCGGGACCTACGAGCAGTACTTC	CASSRTSGTYEQYF
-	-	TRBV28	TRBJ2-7	TGTGCCAGCAGACAGGGGGGGTCCTACGAGCAGTACTTC	CASRQGGSYEQYF
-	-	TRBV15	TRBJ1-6	TGTGCCACCAGCCGGAGGGGAGACAGCTCCTATAATTCACCCCTCCACTTT	CATSRRGDSSYNSPLHF
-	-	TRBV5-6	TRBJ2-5	TGTGCCAGCAGCTTGGGACTAGTGGGTCGGGAGACCCAGTACTTC	CASSLGLVGRETQYF
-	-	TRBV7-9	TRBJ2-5	TGTGCCAGCAGCTTGCCAGGGTCGGTGGGAGAGACCCAGTACTTC	CASSLPGSVGETQYF
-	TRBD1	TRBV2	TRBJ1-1	TGTGCCAGCAGTAGACAGGGAACTTTGAACACTGAAGCTTTCTTT	CASSRQGTLNTEAFF
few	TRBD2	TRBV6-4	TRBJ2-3	TGTGCCAGCAGTAAGGAGCGGGGAGACACAGATACGCAGTATTTT	CASSKERGDTDTQYF
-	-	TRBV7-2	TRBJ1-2	TGTGCCAGCAGCGACACCTGGGGAGGGGCCTATGGCTACACCTTC	CASSDTWGGAYGYTF
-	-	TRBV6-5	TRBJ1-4	TGTGCCAGCAGTAGAGGACAGACTCTAAATGAAAAACTGTTTTTT	CASSRGQTLNEKLFF
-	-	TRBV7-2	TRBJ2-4	TGTGCCAGTTTGGACAGATCTCAGGGCATTCAGTACTTC	CASLDRSQGIQYF
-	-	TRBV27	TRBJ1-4	TGTGCCAGCAGTTTAAGCAGGGAAGAAAAACTGTTTTTT	CASSLSREEKLFF
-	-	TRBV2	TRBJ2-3	TGTGCCAGCAGTGCTAGCGCAGATACGCAGTATTTT	CASSASADTQYF
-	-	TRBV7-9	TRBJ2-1	TGTGCCAGCAGCTTATATGCGGTTTCCAGTGAGCAGTTCTTC	CASSLYAVSSEQFF
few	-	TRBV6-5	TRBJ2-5	TGTGCCAGCAGTACCGGCTTTGAGGAACAAGAGACCCAGTACTTC	CASSTGFEEQETQYF
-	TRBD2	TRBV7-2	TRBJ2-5	TGTGCCAGCAGCGTACTAGCGGGGGGTTGGGAGACCCAGTACTTC	CASSVLAGGWETQYF
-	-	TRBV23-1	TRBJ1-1	TGCGCCAGCAGTCAATCATCCCAAGGGGGTACTGAAGCTTTCTTT	CASSQSSQGGTEAFF
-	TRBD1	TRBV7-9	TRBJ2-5	TGTGCCAGCAGCTTACGGGCAGGGGGCATAGAAGAGACCCAGTACTTC	CASSLRAGGIEETQYF
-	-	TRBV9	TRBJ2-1	TGTGCCAGCAGCCCTTCGGGGGGCGGAAATGAGCAGTTCTTC	CASSPSGGGNEQFF
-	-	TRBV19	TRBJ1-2	TGTGCCAGTAGTATTGGGCAGGGCTTCTATGGCTACACCTTC	CASSIGQGFYGYTF
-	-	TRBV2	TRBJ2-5	TGTGCCAGCAGTGTTGGGGCGCCCCCAGAGACCCAGTACTTC	CASSVGAPPETQYF
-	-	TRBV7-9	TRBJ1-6	TGTGCCAGCAGCCTAGACAGAGATAATTCACCCCTCCACTTT	CASSLDRDNSPLHF
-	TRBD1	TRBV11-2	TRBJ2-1	TGTGCCAGCAGCTTAGGGCGCTTCAGGGGGCCATCCTACAATGAGCAGTTCTTC	CASSLGRFRGPSYNEQFF
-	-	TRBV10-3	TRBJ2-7	TGTGCCACAACCCCCGGGGGCGAGCAGTACTTC	CATTPGGEQYF
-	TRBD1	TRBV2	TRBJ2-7	TGTGCCAGCCACTTACAGGGGAGAACCTACGAGCAGTACTTC	CASHLQGRTYEQYF
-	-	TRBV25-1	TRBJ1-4	TGTGCCAGCAGTGTCTCGGGGGAACTTGAAAAACTGTTTTTT	CASSVSGELEKLFF